Listed here are 5 T cell receptor beta chains from one sample, sequenced in a study of blood T cell repertoires in COVID-19. Measured with immunoSEQ multiplex PCR; TCRdb has only the in-frame clones, and not every one. Among over 100,000 clones listed, roughly 79% were seen once. The sample consisted of peripheral blood. The origin of the receptors is a human donor in a cohort sampled during active COVID-19.

This clone came up a few times. This chain links TRBV19 with TRBJ1-4, with D perhaps TRBD1 (5 bases). Germline-derived CDR1 and CDR2 are LNHDA and SQIVND (reference sequence). Trimming removed 1 base from V and 7 bases from J, with 13 bases in between. The CDR3 sequence is 15 residues long. CDR3 amino acids: CASSIVGGVREKLFF. The CDR3 nucleotides are TGTGCCAGTAGTATAGTTGGAGGGGTCCGTGAAAAACTGTTTTTT. Combining the CDR3 with reference TRBV19 and TRBJ1-4 gives the whole variable domain DGGITQSPKYLFRKEGQNVTLSCEQNLNHDAMYWYRQDPGQGLRLIYYSQIVNDFQKGDIAEGYSVSREKKESFPLTVTSAQKNPTAFYLCASSIVGGVREKLFFGSGTQLSVL.

The chain is built from TRBV29-1 and TRBJ2-5, with D hard to call. V gave up 3 bases and J gave up 2 bases, with 10 bases separating them. The CDR3 covers 13 residues. The germline V gene encodes CDR1 SQVTM and CDR2 ANQGSEA. The chain's CDR3 is CSVERNGQETQYF. CDR3 coding DNA: TGCAGCGTTGAGAGAAACGGGCAAGAGACCCAGTACTTC.

The rearrangement joins TRBV18 to TRBJ1-2, with D perhaps TRBD1 (6 bases). Germline V gene data show CDR1 as KGHSH and CDR2 as LQKENI. This CDR3 contains 17 residues. V lost 2 bases to trimming and J lost 1 base, with 17 bases between them. CDR3 loop: CASSPFLLGQLNYGYTF. CDR3 bases: TGTGCCAGCTCACCATTCCTCCTCGGACAGCTTAACTATGGCTACACCTTC.

The chain combines TRBV6-6 with TRBJ1-2; 8 bases fit TRBD1. The CDR3 has 15 amino acids. CDR1 and CDR2 from the germline V gene are MNHNY and SVGAGI (reference sequence). V was pared by 0 bases and J by 7 bases, with 7 bases of the junction left unmatched. The CDR3 spells CASSYSGQGKGGYTF. The CDR3 bases are TGTGCCAGCAGTTACTCCGGACAGGGTAAAGGTGGCTACACCTTC.

V and J are TRBV7-6 and TRBJ2-3, with TRBD2 as a possible D gene (5 bases). Germline CDR1 is SGHVS and CDR2 is FNYEAQ. Trimming removed 5 bases from V and 11 bases from J, with 11 bases in between. This CDR3 contains 11 residues. CDR3 amino acids: CASSPGVWQYF. The CDR3 nucleotides read TGTGCCAGCAGCCCCGGGGTTTGGCAGTATTTT. Drawing the rest from reference TRBV7-6 and TRBJ2-3, the complete variable domain is GAGVSQSPRYKVTKRGQDVALRCDPISGHVSLYWYRQALGQGPEFLTYFNYEAQQDKSGLPNDRFSAERPEGSISTLTIQRTEQRDSAMYRCASSPGVWQYFGPGTRLTVL.